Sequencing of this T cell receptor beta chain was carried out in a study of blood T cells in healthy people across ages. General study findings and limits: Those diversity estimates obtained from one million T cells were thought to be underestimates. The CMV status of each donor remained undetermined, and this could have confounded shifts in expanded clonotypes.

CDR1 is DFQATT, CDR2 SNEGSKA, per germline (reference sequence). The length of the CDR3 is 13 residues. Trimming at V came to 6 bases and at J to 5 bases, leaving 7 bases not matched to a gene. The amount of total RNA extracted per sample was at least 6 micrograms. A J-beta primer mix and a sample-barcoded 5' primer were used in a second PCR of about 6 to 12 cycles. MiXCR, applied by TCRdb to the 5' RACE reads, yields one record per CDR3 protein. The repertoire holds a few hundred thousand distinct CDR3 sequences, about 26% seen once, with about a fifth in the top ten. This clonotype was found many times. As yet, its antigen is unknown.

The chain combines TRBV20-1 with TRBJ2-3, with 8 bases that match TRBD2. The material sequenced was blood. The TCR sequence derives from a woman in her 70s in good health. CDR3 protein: CSAPGLGVDTQYF. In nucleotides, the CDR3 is TGCAGTGCCCCGGGACTAGGGGTAGATACGCAGTATTTT.